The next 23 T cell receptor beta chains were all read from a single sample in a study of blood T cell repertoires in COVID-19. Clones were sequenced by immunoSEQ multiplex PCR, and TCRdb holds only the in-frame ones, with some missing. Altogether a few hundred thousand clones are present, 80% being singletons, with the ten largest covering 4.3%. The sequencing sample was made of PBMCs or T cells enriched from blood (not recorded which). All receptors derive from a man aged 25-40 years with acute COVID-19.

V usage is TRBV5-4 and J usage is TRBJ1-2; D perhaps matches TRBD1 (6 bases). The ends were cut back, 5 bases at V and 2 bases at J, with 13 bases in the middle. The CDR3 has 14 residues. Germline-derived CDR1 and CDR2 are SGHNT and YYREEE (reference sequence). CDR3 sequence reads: CASRGAGSNYGYTF. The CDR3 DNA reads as TGTGCCAGCAGGGGGGCAGGCAGCAACTATGGCTACACCTTC. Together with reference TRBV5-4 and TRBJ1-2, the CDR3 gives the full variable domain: ETGVTQSPTHLIKTRGQQVTLRCSSQSGHNTVSWYQQALGQGPQFIFQYYREEENGRGNFPPRFSGLQFPNYSSELNVNALELDDSALYLCASRGAGSNYGYTFGSGTRLTVV.

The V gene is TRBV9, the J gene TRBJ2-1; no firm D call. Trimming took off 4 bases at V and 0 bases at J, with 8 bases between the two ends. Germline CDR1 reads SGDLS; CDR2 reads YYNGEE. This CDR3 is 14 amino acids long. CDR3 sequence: CASSPHSSYNEQFF. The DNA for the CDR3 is TGTGCCAGCAGCCCCCATAGCTCCTACAATGAGCAGTTCTTC. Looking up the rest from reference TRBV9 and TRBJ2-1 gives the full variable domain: DSGVTQTPKHLITATGQRVTLRCSPRSGDLSVYWYQQSLDQGLQFLIQYYNGEERAKGNILERFSAQQFPDLHSELNLSSLELGDSALYFCASSPHSSYNEQFFGPGTRLTVL.

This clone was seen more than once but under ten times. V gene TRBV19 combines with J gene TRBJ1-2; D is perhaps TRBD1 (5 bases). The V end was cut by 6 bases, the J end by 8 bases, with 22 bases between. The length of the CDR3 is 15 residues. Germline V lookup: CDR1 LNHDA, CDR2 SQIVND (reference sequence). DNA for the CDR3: TGTGCCAGTAGCCCGGGACTCTCCATAGGCGGGGGCTACACCTTC. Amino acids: CASSPGLSIGGGYTF.

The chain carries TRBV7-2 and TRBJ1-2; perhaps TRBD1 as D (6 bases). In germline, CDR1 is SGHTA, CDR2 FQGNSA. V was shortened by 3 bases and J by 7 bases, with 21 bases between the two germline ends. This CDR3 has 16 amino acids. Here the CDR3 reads CASSLGLDSRYGGYTF. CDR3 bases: TGTGCCAGCAGCTTGGGTCTGGACAGCCGCTATGGTGGCTACACCTTC. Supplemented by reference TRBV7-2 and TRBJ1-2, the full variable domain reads GAGVSQSPSNKVTEKGKDVELRCDPISGHTALYWYRQSLGQGLEFLIYFQGNSAPDKSGLPSDRFSAERTGGSVSTLTIQRTQQEDSAVYLCASSLGLDSRYGGYTFGSGTRLTVV.

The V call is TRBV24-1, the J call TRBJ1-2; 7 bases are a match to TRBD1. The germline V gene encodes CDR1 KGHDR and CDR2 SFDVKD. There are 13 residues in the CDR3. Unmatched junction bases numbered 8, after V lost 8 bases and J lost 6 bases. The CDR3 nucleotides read TGTGCCACCAACCGTAGGGGGACAGATGGCTACACCTTC. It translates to CATNRRGTDGYTF.

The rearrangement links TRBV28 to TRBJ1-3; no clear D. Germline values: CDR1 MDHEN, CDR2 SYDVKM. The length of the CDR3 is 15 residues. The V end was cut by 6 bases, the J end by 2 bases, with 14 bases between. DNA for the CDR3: TGTGCCAGCAGCCGGAGGTCTATTGCTGGAAACACCATATATTTT. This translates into CASSRRSIAGNTIYF.

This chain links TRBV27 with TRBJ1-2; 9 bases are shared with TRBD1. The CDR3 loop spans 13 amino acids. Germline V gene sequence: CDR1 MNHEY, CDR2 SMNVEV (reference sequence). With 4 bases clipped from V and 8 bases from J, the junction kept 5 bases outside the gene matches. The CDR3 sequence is CASSWNTGGGYTF. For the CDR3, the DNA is TGTGCCAGCAGTTGGAATACAGGGGGCGGCTACACCTTC.

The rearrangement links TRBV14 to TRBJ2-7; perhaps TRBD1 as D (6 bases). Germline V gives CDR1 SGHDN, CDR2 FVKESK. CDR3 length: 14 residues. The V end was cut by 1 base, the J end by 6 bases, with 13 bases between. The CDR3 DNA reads TGTGCCAGCAGCCAAGTTTACAGGGCCGGCGAGCAGTACTTC. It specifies CASSQVYRAGEQYF.

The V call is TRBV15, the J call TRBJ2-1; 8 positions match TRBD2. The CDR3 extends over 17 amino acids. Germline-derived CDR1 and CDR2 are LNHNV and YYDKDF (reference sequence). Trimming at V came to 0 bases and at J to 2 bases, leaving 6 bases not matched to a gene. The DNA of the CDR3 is TGTGCCACCAGCAGAGAGGGTGGAGCGGGGGCCTACAATGAGCAGTTCTTC. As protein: CATSREGGAGAYNEQFF. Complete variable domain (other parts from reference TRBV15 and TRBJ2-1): DAMVIQNPRYQVTQFGKPVTLSCSQTLNHNVMYWYQQKSSQAPKLLFHYYDKDFNNEADTPDNFQSRRPNTSFCFLDIRSPGLGDTAMYLCATSREGGAGAYNEQFFGPGTRLTVL.

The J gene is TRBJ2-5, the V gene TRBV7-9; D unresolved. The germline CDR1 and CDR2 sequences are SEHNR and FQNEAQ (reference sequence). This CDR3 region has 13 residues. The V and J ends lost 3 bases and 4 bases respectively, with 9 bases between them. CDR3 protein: CASSLVARETQYF. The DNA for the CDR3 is TGTGCCAGCAGCTTGGTAGCACGAGAGACCCAGTACTTC.

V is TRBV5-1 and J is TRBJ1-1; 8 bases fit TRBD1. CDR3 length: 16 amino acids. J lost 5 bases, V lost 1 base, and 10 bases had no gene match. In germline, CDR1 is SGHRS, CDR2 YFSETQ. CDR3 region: CASSLKAGGAFTEAFF. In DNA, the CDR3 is TGCGCCAGCAGCTTGAAGGCAGGGGGCGCATTTACTGAAGCTTTCTTT.

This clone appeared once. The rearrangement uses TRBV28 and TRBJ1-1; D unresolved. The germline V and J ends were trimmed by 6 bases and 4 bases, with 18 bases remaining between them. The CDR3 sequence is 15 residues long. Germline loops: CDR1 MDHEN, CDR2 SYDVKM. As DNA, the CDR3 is TGTGCCAGCAGCCCATATTTAGGGAGGATCACTGAAGCTTTCTTT. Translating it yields CASSPYLGRITEAFF.

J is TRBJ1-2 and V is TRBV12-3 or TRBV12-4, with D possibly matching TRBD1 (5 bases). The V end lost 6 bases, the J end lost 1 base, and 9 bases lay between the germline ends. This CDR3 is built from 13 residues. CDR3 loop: CASSPDSNYGYTF. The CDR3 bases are TGTGCCAGCAGCCCCGACAGTAACTATGGCTACACCTTC.

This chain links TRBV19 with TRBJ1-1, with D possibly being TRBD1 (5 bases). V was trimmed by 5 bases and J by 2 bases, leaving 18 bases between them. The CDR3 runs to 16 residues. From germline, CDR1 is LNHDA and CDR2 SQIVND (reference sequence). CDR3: CASSAYMGPYNTEAFF. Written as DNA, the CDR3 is TGTGCCAGTAGTGCATACATGGGGCCCTACAACACTGAAGCTTTCTTT.

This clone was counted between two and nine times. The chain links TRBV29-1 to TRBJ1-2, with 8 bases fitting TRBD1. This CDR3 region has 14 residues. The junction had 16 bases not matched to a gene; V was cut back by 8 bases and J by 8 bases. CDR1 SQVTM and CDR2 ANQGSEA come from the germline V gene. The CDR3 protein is CSISDRQGADGYTF. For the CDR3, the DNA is TGCAGCATATCGGACCGTCAGGGGGCCGACGGCTACACCTTC.

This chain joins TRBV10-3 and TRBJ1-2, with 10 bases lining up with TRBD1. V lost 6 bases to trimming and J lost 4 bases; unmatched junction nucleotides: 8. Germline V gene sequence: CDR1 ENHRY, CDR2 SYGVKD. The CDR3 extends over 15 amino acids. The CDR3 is CAIRGMTGGVYGYTF. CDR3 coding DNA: TGTGCCATCAGGGGCATGACAGGGGGCGTCTATGGCTACACCTTC.

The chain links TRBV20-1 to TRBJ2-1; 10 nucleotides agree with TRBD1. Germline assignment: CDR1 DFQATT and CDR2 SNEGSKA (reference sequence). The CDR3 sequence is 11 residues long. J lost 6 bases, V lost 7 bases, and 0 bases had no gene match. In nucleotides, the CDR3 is TGCAGTGGGGACAGGGGCAATGAGCAGTTCTTC. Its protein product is CSGDRGNEQFF.

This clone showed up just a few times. The CDR3 region is CASSERGRGDTQYF. CDR3 in DNA: TGTGCCAGCAGCGAGCGGGGGAGGGGAGATACGCAGTATTTT. The chain combines TRBV13 with TRBJ2-3; 8 nucleotides match TRBD2. The V segment lost 5 bases and the J segment 5 bases; nucleotides outside the gene matches: 6. This CDR3 comprises 14 residues. CDR1 is PRHDT and CDR2 is FYEKMQ in the germline V gene (reference sequence).

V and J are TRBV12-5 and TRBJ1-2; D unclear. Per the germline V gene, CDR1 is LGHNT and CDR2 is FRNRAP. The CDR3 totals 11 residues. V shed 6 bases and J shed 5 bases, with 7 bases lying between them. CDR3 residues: CASGAGYGYTF. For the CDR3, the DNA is TGTGCTAGTGGGGCGGGGTATGGCTACACCTTC.

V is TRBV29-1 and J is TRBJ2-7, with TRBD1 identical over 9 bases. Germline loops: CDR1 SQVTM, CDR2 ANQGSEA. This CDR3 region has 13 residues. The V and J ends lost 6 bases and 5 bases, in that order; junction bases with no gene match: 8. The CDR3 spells CSVSGTGNHEQYF. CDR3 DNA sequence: TGCAGCGTGTCCGGGACAGGGAACCACGAGCAGTACTTC.

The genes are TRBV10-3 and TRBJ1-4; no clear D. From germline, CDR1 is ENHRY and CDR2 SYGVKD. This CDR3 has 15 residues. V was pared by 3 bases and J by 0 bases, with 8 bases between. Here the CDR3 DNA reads TGTGCCATCAGTGACCAACTTACAACTAATGAAAAACTGTTTTTT. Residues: CAISDQLTTNEKLFF.

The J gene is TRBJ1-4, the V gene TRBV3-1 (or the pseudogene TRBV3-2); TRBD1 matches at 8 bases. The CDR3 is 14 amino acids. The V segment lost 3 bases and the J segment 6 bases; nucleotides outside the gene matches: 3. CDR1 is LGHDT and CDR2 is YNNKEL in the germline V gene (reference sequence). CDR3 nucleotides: TGTGCCAGCAGCCACAGGGGGCCTGATGAAAAACTGTTTTTT. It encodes CASSHRGPDEKLFF.

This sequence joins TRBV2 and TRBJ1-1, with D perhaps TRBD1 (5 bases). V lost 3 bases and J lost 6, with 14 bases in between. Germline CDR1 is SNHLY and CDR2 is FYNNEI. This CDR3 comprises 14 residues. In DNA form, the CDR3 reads TGTGCCAGCAGTGAGGAGAACAGGAGGGCTGAAGCTTTCTTT. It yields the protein CASSEENRRAEAFF.